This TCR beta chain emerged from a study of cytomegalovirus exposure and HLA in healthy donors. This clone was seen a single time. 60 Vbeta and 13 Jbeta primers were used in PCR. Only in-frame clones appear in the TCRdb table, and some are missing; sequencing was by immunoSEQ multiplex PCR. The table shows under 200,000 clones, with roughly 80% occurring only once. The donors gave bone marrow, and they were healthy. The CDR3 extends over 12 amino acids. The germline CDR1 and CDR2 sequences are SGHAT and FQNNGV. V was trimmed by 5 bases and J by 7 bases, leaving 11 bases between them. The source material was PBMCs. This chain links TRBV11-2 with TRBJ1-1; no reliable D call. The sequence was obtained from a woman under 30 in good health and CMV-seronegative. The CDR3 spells CASSPSEDEAFF. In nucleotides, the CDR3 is TGTGCCAGCAGCCCGTCAGAGGATGAAGCTTTCTTT. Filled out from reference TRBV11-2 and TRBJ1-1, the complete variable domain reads EAGVAQSPRYKIIEKRQSVAFWCNPISGHATLYWYQQILGQGPKLLIQFQNNGVVDDSQLPKDRFSAERLKGVDSTLKIQPAKLEDSAVYLCASSPSEDEAFFGQGTRLTVV.